Included here is one T cell receptor beta chain sequence, with context. This sample stems from a study of T cells in Graves' hyperthyroidism and ophthalmopathy. Amplification of TCR beta CDR3 regions used RNA as the template. A set of HTBI primers served as the primers for a first-round RT-PCR of the TCR CDR3. MiXCR, applied by TCRdb to the multiplex PCR reads, yields one record per CDR3 protein. The repertoire consists of more than 350,000 distinct CDR3 sequences, with about a sixth occurring once and the leading ten covering approximately 33%. Sequenced sample: blood. This receptor was taken from a woman in her 30s with Graves' hyperthyroidism that later progressed to Graves' ophthalmopathy.

CDR3 coding DNA: TGTGCCAGCAGTGAACTAGCGGGGGGCCACTACAGGGGTGAGCAGTTCTTC. It specifies CASSELAGGHYRGEQFF. The chain has TRBV2 and TRBJ2-1, with TRBD2 matching 11 bases. J lost 9 bases, V lost 2 bases, and 12 bases had no gene match. This CDR3 is built from 17 residues. CDR1 and CDR2 from the germline V gene are SNHLY and FYNNEI.